The 11 T cell receptor beta chains below were found in one sample sequenced in a study of OX40 agonist ivuxolimab in advanced cancers. Repertoires were generated with immunoSEQ multiplex PCR, while TCRdb's copy carries only in-frame clones and drops some. The table includes about 44,000 clones, just under 95% detected once. The specimen comprised CD4+ or CD8+ T cells sorted from blood, sampled in a trial of the OX40 agonist ivuxolimab. These receptors were collected from an adult with an advanced solid tumor such as melanoma, head and neck, liver or kidney cancer.

This clone was observed a single time. The chain links TRBV5-1 to TRBJ1-1, with D possibly matching TRBD1 (5 bases). Per germline, CDR1 SGHRS and CDR2 YFSETQ. Trimming removed 3 bases at V and 1 base at J, with 16 bases between. The CDR3 is 16 residues long. The CDR3 sequence: CASSYPGLLPNTEAFF. CDR3 DNA: TGCGCCAGCAGCTATCCGGGACTCCTTCCGAACACTGAAGCTTTCTTT.

This chain links TRBV27 with TRBJ2-1, with 7 bases lining up with TRBD2. Germline lookup yields CDR1 MNHEY and CDR2 SMNVEV (reference sequence). The junction had 7 bases not matched to a gene; V was cut back by 8 bases and J by 0 bases. This CDR3 region has 15 residues. CDR3 protein: CASGLAESSYNEQFF. The CDR3, as DNA: TGTGCCAGCGGGCTAGCGGAGAGCTCCTACAATGAGCAGTTCTTC.

This clone showed up just once. The chain uses TRBV7-9 and TRBJ2-2, with 7 nucleotides matching TRBD2. The CDR3 contains 15 residues. The V gene's germline CDR1 is SEHNR and CDR2 FQNEAQ (reference sequence). J was trimmed by 0 bases and V by 5 bases; bases with no gene match: 3. The CDR3 loop reads CASSPGLANTGELFF. The CDR3 DNA follows: TGTGCCAGCAGCCCAGGACTAGCGAACACCGGGGAGCTGTTTTTT.

The sample holds one count of this clone. The CDR3 sequence is CASSPMAPLAADTQYF. CDR3 in DNA: TGTGCCAGCAGTCCCATGGCCCCCCTAGCGGCAGATACGCAGTATTTT. This sequence joins TRBV28 and TRBJ2-3, with 7 positions matching TRBD2. The CDR3 sequence is 16 residues long. Trimming removed 5 bases from V and 4 bases from J; junction bases left unmatched: 12. The germline CDR1 and CDR2 sequences are MDHEN and SYDVKM.

The CDR3 sequence is CASSRGPSGSYEQYF. The CDR3 DNA reads TGTGCCAGCAGCCGAGGGCCTAGTGGATCCTACGAGCAGTACTTC. J is TRBJ2-7 and V is TRBV5-6; TRBD2 might be the D (5 bases). Looked up from germline, CDR1 is SGHDT and CDR2 is YYEEEE. The CDR3 is 15 amino acids. V was clipped by 4 bases and J by 1 base, with 15 bases between them.

The chain links TRBV9 to TRBJ2-5; 9 nucleotides agree with TRBD2. The CDR3 has 21 residues. The germline V gene has CDR1 SGDLS and CDR2 YYNGEE. Trimming removed 3 bases from V and 0 bases from J; junction bases left unmatched: 21. The CDR3 DNA follows: TGTGCCAGCAGCGGTGGGGGTGTAGCGGGAGACCTCACTCGATACCAAGAGACCCAGTACTTC. It yields the protein CASSGGGVAGDLTRYQETQYF.

In DNA, the CDR3 is TGTGCCAGCAGTTACGATTCCTACGAGCAGTACTTC. Translation gives CASSYDSYEQYF. This rearrangement joins TRBV27 to TRBJ2-7; no definite D call. V shed 4 bases and J shed 1 base, with 5 bases lying between them. This CDR3 has 12 residues. CDR1 and CDR2 from the germline V gene are MNHEY and SMNVEV (reference sequence).

The V gene is TRBV15, the J gene TRBJ1-2; tentative D call: TRBD1 (5 bases). Per germline, CDR1 LNHNV and CDR2 YYDKDF (reference sequence). This CDR3 has 14 amino acids. The V gene lost 9 bases and the J gene lost 4 bases, with 18 bases spanning the gap. The CDR3 protein is CATTGGRVPYGYTF. In DNA, the CDR3 is TGTGCCACTACCGGGGGTCGCGTACCCTATGGCTACACCTTC.

The V call is TRBV5-1, the J call TRBJ2-1; D gene ambiguous. With 1 base removed from V and 4 bases from J, the gap between germline ends came to 0 bases. The germline gives CDR1 SGHRS, CDR2 YFSETQ. This CDR3 is built from 11 residues. The CDR3 DNA reads TGCGCCAGCAGCTTGTACAATGAGCAGTTCTTC. This encodes CASSLYNEQFF.

J is TRBJ2-3 and V is TRBV13, with 9 bases identical to TRBD2. Per the germline V gene, CDR1 is PRHDT and CDR2 is FYEKMQ (reference sequence). Trimming at V came to 5 bases and at J to 2 bases, leaving 8 bases not matched to a gene. The CDR3 loop spans 16 amino acids. CDR3 residues: CASSPLAGDVTDTQYF. CDR3 nucleotide sequence: TGTGCCAGCAGCCCGTTAGCGGGAGATGTCACAGATACGCAGTATTTT.

This chain joins TRBV29-1 and TRBJ2-7; D remains ambiguous. V shed 1 base and J shed 2 bases, with 15 bases lying between them. The CDR3 runs 15 residues. CDR1 is SQVTM, CDR2 ANQGSEA, per germline. The CDR3 region has the DNA TGCAGCGTTGAAGGTCGAGCAGGCAATACCTACGAGCAGTACTTC. Translated, it gives CSVEGRAGNTYEQYF.